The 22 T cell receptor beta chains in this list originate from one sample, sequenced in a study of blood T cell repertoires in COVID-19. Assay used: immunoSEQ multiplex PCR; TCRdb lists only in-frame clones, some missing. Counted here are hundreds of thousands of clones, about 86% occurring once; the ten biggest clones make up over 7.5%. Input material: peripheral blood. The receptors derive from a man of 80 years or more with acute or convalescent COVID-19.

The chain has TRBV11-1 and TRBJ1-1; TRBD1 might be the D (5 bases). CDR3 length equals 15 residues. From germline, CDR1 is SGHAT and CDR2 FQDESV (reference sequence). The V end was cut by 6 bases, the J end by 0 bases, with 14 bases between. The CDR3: CASRYGTNLNTEAFF. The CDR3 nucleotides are TGTGCCAGCAGGTATGGGACTAACTTGAACACTGAAGCTTTCTTT.

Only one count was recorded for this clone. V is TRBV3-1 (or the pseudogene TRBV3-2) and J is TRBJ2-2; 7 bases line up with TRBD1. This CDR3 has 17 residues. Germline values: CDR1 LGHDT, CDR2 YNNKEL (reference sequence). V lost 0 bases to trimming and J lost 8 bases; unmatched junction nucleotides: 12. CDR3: CASSQDLGTARSGELFF. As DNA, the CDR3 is TGTGCCAGCAGCCAAGATCTGGGGACAGCACGGTCTGGGGAGCTGTTTTTT.

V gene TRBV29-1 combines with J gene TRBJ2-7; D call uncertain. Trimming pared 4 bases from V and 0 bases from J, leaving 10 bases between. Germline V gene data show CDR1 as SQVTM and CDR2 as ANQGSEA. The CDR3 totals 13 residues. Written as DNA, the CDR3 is TGCAGCGTTGTAACAAGAAGCTCCTACGAGCAGTACTTC. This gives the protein CSVVTRSSYEQYF.

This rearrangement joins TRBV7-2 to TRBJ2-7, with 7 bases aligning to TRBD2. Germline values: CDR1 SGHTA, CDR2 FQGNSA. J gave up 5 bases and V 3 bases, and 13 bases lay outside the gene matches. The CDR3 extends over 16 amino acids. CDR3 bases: TGTGCCAGCAGCTTTTCCCGGGGGGTTTTGAGGAACGAGCAGTACTTC. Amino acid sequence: CASSFSRGVLRNEQYF.

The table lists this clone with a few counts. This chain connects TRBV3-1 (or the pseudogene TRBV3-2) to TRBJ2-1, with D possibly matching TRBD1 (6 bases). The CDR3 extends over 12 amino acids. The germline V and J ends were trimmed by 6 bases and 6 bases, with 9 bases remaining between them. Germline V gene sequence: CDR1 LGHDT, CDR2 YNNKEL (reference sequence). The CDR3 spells CASSHRVNEQFF. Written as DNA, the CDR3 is TGTGCCAGCAGTCACAGGGTCAATGAGCAGTTCTTC.

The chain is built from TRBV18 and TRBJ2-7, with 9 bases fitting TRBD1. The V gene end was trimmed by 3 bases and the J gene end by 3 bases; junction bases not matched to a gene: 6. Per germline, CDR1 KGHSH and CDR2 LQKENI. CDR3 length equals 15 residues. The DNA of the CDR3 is TGTGCCAGCTCACCGTTGGGACAGGGTGTCTACGAGCAGTACTTC. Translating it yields CASSPLGQGVYEQYF.

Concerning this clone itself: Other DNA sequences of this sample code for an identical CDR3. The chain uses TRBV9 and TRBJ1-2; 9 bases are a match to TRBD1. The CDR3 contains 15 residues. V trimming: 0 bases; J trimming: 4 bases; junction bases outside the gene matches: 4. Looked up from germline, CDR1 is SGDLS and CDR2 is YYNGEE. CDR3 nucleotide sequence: TGTGCCAGCAGCGTAGGACAGGGGGTGGGCTATGGCTACACCTTC. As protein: CASSVGQGVGYGYTF.

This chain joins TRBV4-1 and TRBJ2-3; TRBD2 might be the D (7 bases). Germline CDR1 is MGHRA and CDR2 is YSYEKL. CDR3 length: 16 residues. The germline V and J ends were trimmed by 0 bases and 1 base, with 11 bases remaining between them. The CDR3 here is CASSQDGGGGTDTQYF. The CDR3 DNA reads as TGCGCCAGCAGCCAAGATGGAGGGGGGGGCACAGATACGCAGTATTTT.

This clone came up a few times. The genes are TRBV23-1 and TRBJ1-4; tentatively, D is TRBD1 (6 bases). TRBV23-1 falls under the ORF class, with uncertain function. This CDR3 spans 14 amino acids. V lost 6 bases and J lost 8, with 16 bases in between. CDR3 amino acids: CASSPQGLEEKLFF. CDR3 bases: TGCGCCAGCAGCCCCCAGGGGCTTGAAGAAAAACTGTTTTTT.

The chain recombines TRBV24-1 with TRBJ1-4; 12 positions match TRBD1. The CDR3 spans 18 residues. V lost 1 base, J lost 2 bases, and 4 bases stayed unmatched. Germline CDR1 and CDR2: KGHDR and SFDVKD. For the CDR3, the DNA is TGTGCCACCAGTGATTTTCGGGACAGGGGGCCGACTAATGAAAAACTGTTTTTT. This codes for CATSDFRDRGPTNEKLFF.

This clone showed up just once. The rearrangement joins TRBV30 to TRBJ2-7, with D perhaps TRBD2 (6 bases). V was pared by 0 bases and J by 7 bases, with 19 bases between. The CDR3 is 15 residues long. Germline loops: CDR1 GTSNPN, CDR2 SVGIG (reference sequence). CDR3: CAWSVPPGRREEQYF. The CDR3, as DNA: TGTGCCTGGAGTGTGCCACCGGGACGACGGGAGGAGCAGTACTTC. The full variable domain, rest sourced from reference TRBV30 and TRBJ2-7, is SQTIHQWPATLVQPVGSPLSLECTVEGTSNPNLYWYRQAAGRGLQLLFYSVGIGQISSEVPQNLSASRPQDRQFILSSKKLLLSDSGFYLCAWSVPPGRREEQYFGPGTRLTVT.

In DNA form, the CDR3 reads TGTGCCAGCAGCTCCCCCAGGGCTAGCGGGGGAGAGCAGTACTTC. Its protein is CASSSPRASGGEQYF. The rearrangement joins TRBV7-6 to TRBJ2-7; 10 bases map to TRBD2. J lost 7 bases, V lost 4 bases, and 10 bases had no gene match. CDR1 is SGHVS, CDR2 FNYEAQ, per germline. This CDR3 has 15 residues.

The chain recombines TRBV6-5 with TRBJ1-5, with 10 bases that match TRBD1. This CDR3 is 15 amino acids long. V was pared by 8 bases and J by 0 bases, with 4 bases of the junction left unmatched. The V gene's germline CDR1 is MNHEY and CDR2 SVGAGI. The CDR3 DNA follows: TGTGCCAGCGCCGGGACAGGGGTTAGCAATCAGCCCCAGCATTTT. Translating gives CASAGTGVSNQPQHF.

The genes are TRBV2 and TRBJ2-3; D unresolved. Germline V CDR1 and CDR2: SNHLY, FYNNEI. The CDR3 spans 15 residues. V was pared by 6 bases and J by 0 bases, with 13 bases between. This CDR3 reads CASRAFWASTDTQYF. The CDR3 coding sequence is TGTGCCAGCAGGGCGTTCTGGGCAAGCACAGATACGCAGTATTTT.

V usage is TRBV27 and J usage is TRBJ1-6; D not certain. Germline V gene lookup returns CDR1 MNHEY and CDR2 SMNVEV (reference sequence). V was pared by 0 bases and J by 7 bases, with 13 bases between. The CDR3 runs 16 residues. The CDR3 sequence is CASSLSSIRGNSPLHF. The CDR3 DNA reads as TGTGCCAGCAGTTTATCCTCGATCCGAGGGAATTCACCCCTCCACTTT.

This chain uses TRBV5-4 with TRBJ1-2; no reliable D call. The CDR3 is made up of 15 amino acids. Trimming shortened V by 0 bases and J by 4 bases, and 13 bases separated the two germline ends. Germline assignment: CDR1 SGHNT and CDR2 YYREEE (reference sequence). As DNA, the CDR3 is TGTGCCAGCAGCTTGGAGACCGTAGCCGGCTATGGCTACACCTTC. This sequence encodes CASSLETVAGYGYTF.

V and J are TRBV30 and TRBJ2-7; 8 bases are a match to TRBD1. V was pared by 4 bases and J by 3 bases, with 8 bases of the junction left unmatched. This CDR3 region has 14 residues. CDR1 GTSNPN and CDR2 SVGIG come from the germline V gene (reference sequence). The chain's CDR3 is CAWKTDRANYEQYF. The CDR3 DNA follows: TGTGCCTGGAAAACGGACAGGGCTAACTACGAGCAGTACTTC.

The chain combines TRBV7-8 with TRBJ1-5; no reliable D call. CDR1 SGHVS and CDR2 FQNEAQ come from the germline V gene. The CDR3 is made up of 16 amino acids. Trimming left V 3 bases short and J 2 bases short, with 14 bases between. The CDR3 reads CASSLGGPLGNQPQHF. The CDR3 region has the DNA TGTGCCAGCAGCTTGGGTGGGCCCCTGGGCAATCAGCCCCAGCATTTT.

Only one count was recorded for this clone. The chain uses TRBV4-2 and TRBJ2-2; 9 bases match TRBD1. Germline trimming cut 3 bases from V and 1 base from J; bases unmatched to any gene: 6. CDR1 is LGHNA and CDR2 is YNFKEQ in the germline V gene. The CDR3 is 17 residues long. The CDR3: CASSQPRDRENTGELFF. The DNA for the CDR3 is TGTGCCAGCAGCCAGCCCCGGGACAGGGAGAACACCGGGGAGCTGTTTTTT.

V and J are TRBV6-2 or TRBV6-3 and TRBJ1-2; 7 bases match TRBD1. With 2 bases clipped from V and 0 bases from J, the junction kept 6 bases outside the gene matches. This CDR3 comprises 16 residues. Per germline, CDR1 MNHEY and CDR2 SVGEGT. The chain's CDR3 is CASSYRGLSANYGYTF. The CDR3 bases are TGTGCCAGCAGTTACAGGGGGCTTTCAGCTAACTATGGCTACACCTTC.

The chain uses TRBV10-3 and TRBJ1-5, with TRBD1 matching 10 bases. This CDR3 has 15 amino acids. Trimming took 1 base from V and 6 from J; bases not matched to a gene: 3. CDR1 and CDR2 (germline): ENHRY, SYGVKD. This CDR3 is CAISEYGTGVQPQHF. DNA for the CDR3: TGTGCCATCAGTGAGTACGGGACAGGGGTTCAGCCCCAGCATTTT.

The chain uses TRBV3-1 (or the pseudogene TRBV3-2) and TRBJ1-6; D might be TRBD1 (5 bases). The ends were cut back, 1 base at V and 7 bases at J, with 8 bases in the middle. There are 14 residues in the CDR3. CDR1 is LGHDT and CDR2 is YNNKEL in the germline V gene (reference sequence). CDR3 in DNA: TGTGCCAGCAGCCAAGTAGGGGAAAATTCACCCCTCCACTTT. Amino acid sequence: CASSQVGENSPLHF.